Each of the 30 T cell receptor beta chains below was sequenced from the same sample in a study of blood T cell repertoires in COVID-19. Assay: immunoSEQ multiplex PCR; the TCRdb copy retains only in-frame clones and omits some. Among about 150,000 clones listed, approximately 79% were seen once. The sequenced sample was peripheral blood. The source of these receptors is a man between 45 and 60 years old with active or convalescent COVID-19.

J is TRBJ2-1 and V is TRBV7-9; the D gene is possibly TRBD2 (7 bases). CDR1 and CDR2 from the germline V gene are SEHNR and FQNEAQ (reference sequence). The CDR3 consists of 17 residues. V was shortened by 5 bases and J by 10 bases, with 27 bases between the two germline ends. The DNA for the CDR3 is TGTGCCAGCAGCCCTAGGGGGGGTTTAGGGTCTCGTGGGGAGCAGTTCTTC. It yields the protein CASSPRGGLGSRGEQFF.

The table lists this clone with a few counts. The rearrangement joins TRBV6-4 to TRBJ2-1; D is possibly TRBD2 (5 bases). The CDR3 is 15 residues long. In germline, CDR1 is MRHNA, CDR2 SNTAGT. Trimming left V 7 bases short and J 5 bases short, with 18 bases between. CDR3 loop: CASIAFGLANNEQFF. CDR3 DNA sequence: TGTGCCAGCATCGCGTTTGGGCTAGCTAACAATGAGCAGTTCTTC.

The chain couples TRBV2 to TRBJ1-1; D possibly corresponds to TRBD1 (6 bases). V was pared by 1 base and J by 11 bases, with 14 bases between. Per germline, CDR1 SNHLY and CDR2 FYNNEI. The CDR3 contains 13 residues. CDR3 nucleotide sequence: TGTGCCAGCAGTGAAGACACCGGGGGGCTTGCTTTCTTT. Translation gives CASSEDTGGLAFF.

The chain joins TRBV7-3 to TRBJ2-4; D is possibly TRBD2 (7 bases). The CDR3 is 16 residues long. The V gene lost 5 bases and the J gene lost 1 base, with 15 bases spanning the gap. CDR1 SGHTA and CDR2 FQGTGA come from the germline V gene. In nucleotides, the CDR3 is TGTGCCAGCAGCCCCCAGGGCGGGGGCGCCAAAAACATTCAGTACTTC. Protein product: CASSPQGGGAKNIQYF. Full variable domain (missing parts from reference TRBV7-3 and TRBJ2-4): GAGVSQTPSNKVTEKGKYVELRCDPISGHTALYWYRQSLGQGPEFLIYFQGTGAADDSGLPNDRFFAVRPEGSVSTLKIQRTERGDSAVYLCASSPQGGGAKNIQYFGAGTRLSVL.

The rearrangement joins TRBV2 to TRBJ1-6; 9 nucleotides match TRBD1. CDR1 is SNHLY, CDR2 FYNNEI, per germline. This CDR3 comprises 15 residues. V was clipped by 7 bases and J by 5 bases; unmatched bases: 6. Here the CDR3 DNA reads TGTGCCAGCATCTTGGGACAGGGACATAATTCACCCCTCCACTTT. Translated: CASILGQGHNSPLHF.

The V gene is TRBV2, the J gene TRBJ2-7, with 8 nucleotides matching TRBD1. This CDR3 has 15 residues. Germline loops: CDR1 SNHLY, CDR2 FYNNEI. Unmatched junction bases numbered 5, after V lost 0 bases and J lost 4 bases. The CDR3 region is CASSEAGTGKYEQYF. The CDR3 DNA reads TGTGCCAGCAGTGAAGCGGGGACAGGTAAATACGAGCAGTACTTC.

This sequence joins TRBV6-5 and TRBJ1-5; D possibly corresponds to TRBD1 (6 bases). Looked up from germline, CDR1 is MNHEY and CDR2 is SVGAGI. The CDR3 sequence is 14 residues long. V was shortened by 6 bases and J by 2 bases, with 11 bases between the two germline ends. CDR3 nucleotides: TGTGCCAGCAGATCGACAGGTGGCAATCAGCCCCAGCATTTT. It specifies CASRSTGGNQPQHF.

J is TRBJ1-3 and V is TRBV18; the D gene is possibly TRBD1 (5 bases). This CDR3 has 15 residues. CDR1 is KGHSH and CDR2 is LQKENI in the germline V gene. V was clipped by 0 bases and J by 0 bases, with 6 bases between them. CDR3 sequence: CASSPPQGSGNTIYF. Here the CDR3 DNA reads TGTGCCAGCTCACCACCCCAGGGCTCTGGAAACACCATATATTTT.

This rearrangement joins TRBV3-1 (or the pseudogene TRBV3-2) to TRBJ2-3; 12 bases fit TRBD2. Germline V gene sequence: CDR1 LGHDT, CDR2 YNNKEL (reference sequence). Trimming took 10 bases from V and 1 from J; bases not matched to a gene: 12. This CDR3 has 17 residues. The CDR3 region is CATTVRLAGDGTDTQYF. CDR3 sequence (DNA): TGTGCCACCACGGTTCGACTAGCGGGAGACGGCACAGATACGCAGTATTTT.

CDR3 loop: CASSLGQGNSNQPQHF. In nucleotides, the CDR3 is TGTGCCAGCAGCTTAGGACAGGGAAATAGCAATCAGCCCCAGCATTTT. The chain employs TRBV7-9 and TRBJ1-5; 7 bases are a match to TRBD1. Germline V lookup: CDR1 SEHNR, CDR2 FQNEAQ (reference sequence). The junction had 3 bases not matched to a gene; V was cut back by 1 base and J by 0 bases. The length of the CDR3 is 16 residues. Looking up the rest from reference TRBV7-9 and TRBJ1-5 gives the full variable domain: DTGVSQNPRHKITKRGQNVTFRCDPISEHNRLYWYRQTLGQGPEFLTYFQNEAQLEKSRLLSDRFSAERPKGSFSTLEIQRTEQGDSAMYLCASSLGQGNSNQPQHFGDGTRLSIL.

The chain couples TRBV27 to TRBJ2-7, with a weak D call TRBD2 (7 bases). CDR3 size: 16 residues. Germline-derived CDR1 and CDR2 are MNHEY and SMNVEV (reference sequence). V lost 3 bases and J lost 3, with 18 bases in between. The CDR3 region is CASSFGAGRGFYEQYF. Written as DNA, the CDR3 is TGTGCCAGCAGTTTTGGTGCAGGGAGGGGGTTCTACGAGCAGTACTTC.

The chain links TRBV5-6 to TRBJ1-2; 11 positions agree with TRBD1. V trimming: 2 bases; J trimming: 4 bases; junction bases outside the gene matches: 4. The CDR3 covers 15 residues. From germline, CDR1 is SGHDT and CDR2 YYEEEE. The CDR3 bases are TGTGCCAGCAGCTTTGGACAGGGGGCGAGCTATGGCTACACCTTC. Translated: CASSFGQGASYGYTF.

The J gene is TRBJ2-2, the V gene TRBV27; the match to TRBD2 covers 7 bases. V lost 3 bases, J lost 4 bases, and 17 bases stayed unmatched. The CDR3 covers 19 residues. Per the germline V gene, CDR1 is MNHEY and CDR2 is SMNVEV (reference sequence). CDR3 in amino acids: CASSFGSFWAGESTGELFF. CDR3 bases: TGTGCCAGCAGTTTTGGATCCTTTTGGGCGGGAGAGAGCACCGGGGAGCTGTTTTTT.

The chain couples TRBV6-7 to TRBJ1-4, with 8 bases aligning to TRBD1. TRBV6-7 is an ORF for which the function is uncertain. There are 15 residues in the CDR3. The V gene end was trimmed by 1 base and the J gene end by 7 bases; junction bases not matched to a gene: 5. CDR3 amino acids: CASSYWGRGPEKLFF. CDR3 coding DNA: TGTGCCAGCAGTTACTGGGGCAGGGGGCCTGAAAAACTGTTTTTT.

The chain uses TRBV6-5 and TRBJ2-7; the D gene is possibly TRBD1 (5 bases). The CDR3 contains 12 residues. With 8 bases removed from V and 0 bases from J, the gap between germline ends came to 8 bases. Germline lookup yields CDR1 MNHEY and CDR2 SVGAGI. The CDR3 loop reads CASGAVSYEQYF. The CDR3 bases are TGTGCCAGCGGGGCGGTCTCCTACGAGCAGTACTTC.

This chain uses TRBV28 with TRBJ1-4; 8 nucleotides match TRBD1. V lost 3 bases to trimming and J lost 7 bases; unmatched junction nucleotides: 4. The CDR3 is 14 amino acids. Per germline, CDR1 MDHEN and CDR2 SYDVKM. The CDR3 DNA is TGTGCCAGCAGTTTGCCCGACAGGGGTGAAAAACTGTTTTTT. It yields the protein CASSLPDRGEKLFF.

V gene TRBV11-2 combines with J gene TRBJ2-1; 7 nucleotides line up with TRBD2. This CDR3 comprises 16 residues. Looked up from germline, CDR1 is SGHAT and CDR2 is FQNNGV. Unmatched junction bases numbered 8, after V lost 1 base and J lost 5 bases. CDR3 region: CASSLGAGVGNNEQFF. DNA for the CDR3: TGTGCCAGCAGCTTAGGCGCGGGAGTAGGCAACAATGAGCAGTTCTTC.

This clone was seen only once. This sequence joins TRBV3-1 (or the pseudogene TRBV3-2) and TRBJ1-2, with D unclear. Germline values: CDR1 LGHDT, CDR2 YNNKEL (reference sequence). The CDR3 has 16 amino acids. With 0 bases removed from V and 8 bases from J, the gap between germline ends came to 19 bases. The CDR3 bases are TGTGCCAGCAGCCAAGAAGGCATAGGCGCGGTGAGCGGCTACACCTTC. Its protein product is CASSQEGIGAVSGYTF.

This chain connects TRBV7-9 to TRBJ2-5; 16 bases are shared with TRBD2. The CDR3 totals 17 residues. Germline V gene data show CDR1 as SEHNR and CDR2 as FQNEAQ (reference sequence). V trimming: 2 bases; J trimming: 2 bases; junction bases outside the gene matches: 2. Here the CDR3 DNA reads TGTGCCAGCAGCTTATTGGGACTAGCGGGAGGGCAAGAGACCCAGTACTTC. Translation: CASSLLGLAGGQETQYF.

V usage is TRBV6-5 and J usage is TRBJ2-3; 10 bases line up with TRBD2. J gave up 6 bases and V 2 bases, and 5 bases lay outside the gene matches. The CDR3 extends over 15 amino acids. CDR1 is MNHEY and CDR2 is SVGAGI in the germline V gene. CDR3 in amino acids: CASSYRSGGADTQYF. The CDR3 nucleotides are TGTGCCAGCAGTTACCGCAGCGGGGGGGCGGATACGCAGTATTTT.

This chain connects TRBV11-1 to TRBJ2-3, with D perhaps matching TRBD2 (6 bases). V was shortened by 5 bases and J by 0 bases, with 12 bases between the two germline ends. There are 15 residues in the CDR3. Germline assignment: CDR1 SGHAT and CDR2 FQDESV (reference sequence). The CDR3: CASSLGAGSTDTQYF. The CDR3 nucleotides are TGTGCCAGCAGCCTAGGGGCGGGGAGCACAGATACGCAGTATTTT.

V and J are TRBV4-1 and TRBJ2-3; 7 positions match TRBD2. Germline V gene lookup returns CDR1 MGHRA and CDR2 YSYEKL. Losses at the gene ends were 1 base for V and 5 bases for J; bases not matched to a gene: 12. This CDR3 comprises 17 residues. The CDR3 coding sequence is TGCGCCAGCAGCCAAGGGCGGGGAGGGCCTCTGGTAGATACGCAGTATTTT. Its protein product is CASSQGRGGPLVDTQYF.

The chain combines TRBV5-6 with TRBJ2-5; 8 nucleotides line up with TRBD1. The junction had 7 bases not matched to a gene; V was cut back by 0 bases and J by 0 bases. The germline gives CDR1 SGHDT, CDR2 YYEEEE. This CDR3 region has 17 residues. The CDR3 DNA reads TGTGCCAGCAGCTTGGACAGGGGGAGTGGGTACCAAGAGACCCAGTACTTC. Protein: CASSLDRGSGYQETQYF.

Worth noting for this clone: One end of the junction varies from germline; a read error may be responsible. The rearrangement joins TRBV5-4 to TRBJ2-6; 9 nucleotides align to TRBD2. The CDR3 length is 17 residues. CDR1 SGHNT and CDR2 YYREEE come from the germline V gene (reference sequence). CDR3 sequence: CARSLGGGVTGANVLTF. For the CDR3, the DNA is TGTGCCCGCAGCTTGGGCGGGGGGGTTACTGGGGCCAACGTCCTGACTTTC. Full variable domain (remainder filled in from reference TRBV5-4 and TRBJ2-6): ETGVTQSPTHLIKTRGQQVTLRCSSQSGHNTVSWYQQALGQGPQFIFQYYREEENGRGNFPPRFSGLQFPNYSSELNVNALELDDSALYLCARSLGGGVTGANVLTFGAGSRLTVL.

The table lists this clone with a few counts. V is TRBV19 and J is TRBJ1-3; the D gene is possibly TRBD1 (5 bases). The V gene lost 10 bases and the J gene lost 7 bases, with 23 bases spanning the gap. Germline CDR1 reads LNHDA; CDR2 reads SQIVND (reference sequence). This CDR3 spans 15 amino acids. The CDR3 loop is CATHSRSSGRNTIYF. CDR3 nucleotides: TGTGCCACTCACTCCAGGTCGTCAGGGAGGAACACCATATATTTT. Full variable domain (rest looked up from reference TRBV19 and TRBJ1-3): DGGITQSPKYLFRKEGQNVTLSCEQNLNHDAMYWYRQDPGQGLRLIYYSQIVNDFQKGDIAEGYSVSREKKESFPLTVTSAQKNPTAFYLCATHSRSSGRNTIYFGEGSWLTVV.

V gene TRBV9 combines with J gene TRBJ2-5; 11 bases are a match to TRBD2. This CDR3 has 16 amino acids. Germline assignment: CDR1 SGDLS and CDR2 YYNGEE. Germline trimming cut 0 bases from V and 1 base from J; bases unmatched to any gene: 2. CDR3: CASSVGLAGGQETQYF. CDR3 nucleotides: TGTGCCAGCAGCGTAGGTCTAGCGGGAGGCCAAGAGACCCAGTACTTC.

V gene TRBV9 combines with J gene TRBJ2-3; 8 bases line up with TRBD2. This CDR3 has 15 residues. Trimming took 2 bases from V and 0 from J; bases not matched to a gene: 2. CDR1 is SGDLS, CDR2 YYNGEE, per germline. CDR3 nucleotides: TGTGCCAGCAGCGTCACTAGCGGCAGCACAGATACGCAGTATTTT. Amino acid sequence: CASSVTSGSTDTQYF.

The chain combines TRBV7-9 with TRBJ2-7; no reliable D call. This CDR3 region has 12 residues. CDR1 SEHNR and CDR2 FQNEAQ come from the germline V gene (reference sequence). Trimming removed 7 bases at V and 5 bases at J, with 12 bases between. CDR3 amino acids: CASIRLPHEQYF. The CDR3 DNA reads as TGTGCCAGCATCAGACTCCCCCACGAGCAGTACTTC.

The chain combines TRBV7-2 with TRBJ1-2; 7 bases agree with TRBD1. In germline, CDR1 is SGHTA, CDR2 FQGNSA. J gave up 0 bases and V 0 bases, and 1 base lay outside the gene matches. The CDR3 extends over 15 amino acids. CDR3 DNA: TGTGCCAGCAGCTTAGCGGGGACAGCTAACTATGGCTACACCTTC. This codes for CASSLAGTANYGYTF. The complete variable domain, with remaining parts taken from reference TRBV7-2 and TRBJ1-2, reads GAGVSQSPSNKVTEKGKDVELRCDPISGHTALYWYRQSLGQGLEFLIYFQGNSAPDKSGLPSDRFSAERTGGSVSTLTIQRTQQEDSAVYLCASSLAGTANYGYTFGSGTRLTVV.

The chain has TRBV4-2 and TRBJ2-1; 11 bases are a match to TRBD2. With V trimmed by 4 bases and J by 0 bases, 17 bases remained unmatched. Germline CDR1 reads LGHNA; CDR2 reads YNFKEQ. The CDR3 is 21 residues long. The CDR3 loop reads CASSLMWGASGRPSSYNEQFF. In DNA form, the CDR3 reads TGTGCCAGCAGCCTGATGTGGGGGGCTAGCGGGAGGCCGAGCTCCTACAATGAGCAGTTCTTC.